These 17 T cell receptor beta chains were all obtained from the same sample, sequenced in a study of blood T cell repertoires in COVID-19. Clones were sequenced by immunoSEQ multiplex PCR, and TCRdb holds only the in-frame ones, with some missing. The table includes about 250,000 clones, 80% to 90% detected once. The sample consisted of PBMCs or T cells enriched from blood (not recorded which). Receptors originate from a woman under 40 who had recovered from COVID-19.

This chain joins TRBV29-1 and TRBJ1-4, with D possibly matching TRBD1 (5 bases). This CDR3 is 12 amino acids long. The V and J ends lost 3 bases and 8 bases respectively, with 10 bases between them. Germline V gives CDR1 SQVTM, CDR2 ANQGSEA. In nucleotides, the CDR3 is TGCAGCGTTGAGGCAGGGAGGGAAAAACTGTTTTTT. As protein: CSVEAGREKLFF.

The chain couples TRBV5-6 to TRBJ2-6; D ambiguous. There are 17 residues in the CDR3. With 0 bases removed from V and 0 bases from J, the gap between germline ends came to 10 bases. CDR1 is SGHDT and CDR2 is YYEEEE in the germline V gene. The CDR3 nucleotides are TGTGCCAGCAGCTTGGTTAGCCACCACTCTGGGGCCAACGTCCTGACTTTC. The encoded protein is CASSLVSHHSGANVLTF.

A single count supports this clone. The CDR3, as DNA: TGTGCCAGCAGTGAAGGGACAGCCAGGAATGAAAAACTGTTTTTT. It yields the protein CASSEGTARNEKLFF. J is TRBJ1-4 and V is TRBV6-1; tentative D call: TRBD1 (6 bases). Germline V lookup: CDR1 MNHNS, CDR2 SASEGT. Trimming left V 1 base short and J 5 bases short, with 11 bases between. The CDR3 extends over 15 amino acids.

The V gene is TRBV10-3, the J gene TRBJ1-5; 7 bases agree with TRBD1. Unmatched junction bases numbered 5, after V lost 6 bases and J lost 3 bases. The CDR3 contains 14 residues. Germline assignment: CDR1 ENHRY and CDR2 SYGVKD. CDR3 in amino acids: CAIRQGQNNQPQHF. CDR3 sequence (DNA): TGTGCCATCAGGCAGGGACAGAACAATCAGCCCCAGCATTTT.

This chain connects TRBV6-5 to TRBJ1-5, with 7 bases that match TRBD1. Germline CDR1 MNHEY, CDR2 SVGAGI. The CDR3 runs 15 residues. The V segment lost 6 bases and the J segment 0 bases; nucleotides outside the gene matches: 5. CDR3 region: CASRGGQSSNQPQHF. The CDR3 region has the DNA TGTGCCAGCAGGGGGGGACAGTCTAGCAATCAGCCCCAGCATTTT.

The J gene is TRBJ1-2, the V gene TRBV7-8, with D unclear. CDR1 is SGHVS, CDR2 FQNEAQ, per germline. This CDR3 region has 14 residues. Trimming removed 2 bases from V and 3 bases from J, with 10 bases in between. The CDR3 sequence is CASSLRVKDYGYTF. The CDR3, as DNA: TGTGCCAGCAGCTTAAGAGTAAAAGACTATGGCTACACCTTC.

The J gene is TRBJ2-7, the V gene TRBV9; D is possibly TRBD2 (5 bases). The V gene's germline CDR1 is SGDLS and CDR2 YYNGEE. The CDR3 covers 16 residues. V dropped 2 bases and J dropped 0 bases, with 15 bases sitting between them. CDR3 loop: CASSVGEYHSSYEQYF. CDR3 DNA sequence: TGTGCCAGCAGCGTTGGGGAGTATCACAGCTCCTACGAGCAGTACTTC.

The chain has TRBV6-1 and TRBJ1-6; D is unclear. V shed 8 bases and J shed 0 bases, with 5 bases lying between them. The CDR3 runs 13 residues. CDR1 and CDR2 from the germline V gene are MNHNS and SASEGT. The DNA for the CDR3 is TGTGCCAGCGAGGCCTCCTATAATTCACCCCTCCACTTT. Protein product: CASEASYNSPLHF.

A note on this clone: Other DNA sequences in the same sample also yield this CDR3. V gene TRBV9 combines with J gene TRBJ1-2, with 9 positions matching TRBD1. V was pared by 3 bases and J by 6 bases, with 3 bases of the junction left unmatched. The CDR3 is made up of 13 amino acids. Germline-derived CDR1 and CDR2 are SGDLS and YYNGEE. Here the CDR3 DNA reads TGTGCCAGCAGCGAGGGACAGGGTAATGGCTACACCTTC. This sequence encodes CASSEGQGNGYTF.

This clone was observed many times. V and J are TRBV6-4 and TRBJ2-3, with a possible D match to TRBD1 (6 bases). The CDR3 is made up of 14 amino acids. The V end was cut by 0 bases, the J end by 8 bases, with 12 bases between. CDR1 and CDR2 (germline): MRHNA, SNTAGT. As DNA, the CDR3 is TGTGCCAGCAGTGACTCGGACAGTTCTCTTACGCAGTATTTT. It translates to CASSDSDSSLTQYF.

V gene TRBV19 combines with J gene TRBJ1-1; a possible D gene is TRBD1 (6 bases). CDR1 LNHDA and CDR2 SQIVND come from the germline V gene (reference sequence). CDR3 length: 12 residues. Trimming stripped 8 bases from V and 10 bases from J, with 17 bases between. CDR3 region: CASGSGAVGAFF. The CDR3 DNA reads TGTGCCAGTGGCTCAGGGGCGGTCGGAGCTTTCTTT.

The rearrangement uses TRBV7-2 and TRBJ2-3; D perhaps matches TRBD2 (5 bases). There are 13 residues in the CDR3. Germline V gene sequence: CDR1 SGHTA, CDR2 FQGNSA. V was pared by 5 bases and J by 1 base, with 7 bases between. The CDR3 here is CASSTRGTDTQYF. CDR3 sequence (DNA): TGTGCCAGCAGCACTAGGGGCACAGATACGCAGTATTTT.

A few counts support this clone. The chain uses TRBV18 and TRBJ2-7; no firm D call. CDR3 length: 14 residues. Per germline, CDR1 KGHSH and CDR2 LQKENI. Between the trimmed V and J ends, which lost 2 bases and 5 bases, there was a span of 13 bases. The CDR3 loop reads CASSPNGSPNEQYF. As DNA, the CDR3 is TGTGCCAGCTCACCAAACGGGTCTCCCAACGAGCAGTACTTC.

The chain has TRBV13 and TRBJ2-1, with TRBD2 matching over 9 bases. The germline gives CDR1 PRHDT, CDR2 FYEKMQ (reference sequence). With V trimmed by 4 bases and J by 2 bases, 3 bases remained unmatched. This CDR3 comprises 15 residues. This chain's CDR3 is CASSSGLAPYNEQFF. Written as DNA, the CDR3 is TGTGCCAGCAGCTCGGGACTAGCCCCCTACAATGAGCAGTTCTTC.

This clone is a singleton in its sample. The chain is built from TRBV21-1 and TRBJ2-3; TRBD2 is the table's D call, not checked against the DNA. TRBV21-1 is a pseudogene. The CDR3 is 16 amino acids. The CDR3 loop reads CATHPGGRLGTDTQYF. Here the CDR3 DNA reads TGTGCCACCCACCCCGGCGGGAGGCTCGGCACAGATACGCAGTATTTT.

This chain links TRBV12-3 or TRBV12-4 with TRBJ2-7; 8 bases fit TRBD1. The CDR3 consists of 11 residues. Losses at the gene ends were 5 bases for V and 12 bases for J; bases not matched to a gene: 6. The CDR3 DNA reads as TGTGCCAGCAGTCAGCGACAGGGGAGGTACTTC. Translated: CASSQRQGRYF.

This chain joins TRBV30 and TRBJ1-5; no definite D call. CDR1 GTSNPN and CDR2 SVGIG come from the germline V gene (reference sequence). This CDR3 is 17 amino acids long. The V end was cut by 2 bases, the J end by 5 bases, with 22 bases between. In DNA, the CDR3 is TGTGCCTGGAGTACGGGGAGTCTCAGAAAGGGAGATCAGCCCCAGCATTTT. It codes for CAWSTGSLRKGDQPQHF.